Listed below are T cell receptor beta chains from one sample, sequenced in a study of cytomegalovirus exposure and HLA in healthy donors. Some clones are missing from TCRdb's copy, which holds only in-frame ones; the method was immunoSEQ multiplex PCR. This table holds about 130,000 clones, about 88% found once. Source material: PBMCs. These receptors were taken from a woman aged 18-30 years in good health and CMV-seropositive. Each CDR3 is given without its conserved first and last residue. Some rows mark clone size as missing; the rest say once, few, many or name a class of expanded clone.

v_gene: TRBV18; j_gene: TRBJ1-5; abundance: .; CDR3aa: ASSTGQGGNQPQH
v_gene: TRBV28; j_gene: TRBJ1-6; abundance: .; CDR3aa: ASSLLGSRVSPLH
v_gene: TRBV30; j_gene: TRBJ1-1; abundance: .; CDR3aa: AWSTGFWEAF
v_gene: TRBV5-6; j_gene: TRBJ2-7; abundance: .; CDR3aa: ASGTGTGGTLYEQY
v_gene: TRBV29-1; j_gene: TRBJ2-7; abundance: .; CDR3aa: SVNRGYEQY
v_gene: TRBV18; j_gene: TRBJ2-3; abundance: .; CDR3aa: ASSALAGLADTQY
v_gene: TRBV30; j_gene: TRBJ1-4; abundance: .; CDR3aa: AWSRITGVNEKLF
v_gene: TRBV5-1; j_gene: TRBJ2-2; abundance: .; CDR3aa: ASSLRTSLNTGELF
v_gene: TRBV27; j_gene: TRBJ2-2; abundance: .; CDR3aa: ASRLAGTGELF
v_gene: TRBV7-9; j_gene: TRBJ2-7; abundance: many; CDR3aa: ASSPGLPYEQY
v_gene: TRBV7-2; j_gene: TRBJ2-5; abundance: .; CDR3aa: ASSPSAGSGETQY
v_gene: TRBV9; j_gene: TRBJ2-5; abundance: once; CDR3aa: ASSAGQGAGETQY
v_gene: TRBV10-3; j_gene: TRBJ2-7; abundance: .; CDR3aa: AISESKGQGYEQY
v_gene: TRBV7-3; j_gene: TRBJ2-7; abundance: once; CDR3aa: ASSSSITGEQY
v_gene: TRBV10-2; j_gene: TRBJ2-3; abundance: once; CDR3aa: ASNRPSGGTDTQY
v_gene: TRBV4-3; j_gene: TRBJ2-7; abundance: few; CDR3aa: ASSQDQGYEQY
v_gene: TRBV7-2; j_gene: TRBJ2-7; abundance: .; CDR3aa: ASSLARGYEQY
v_gene: TRBV18; j_gene: TRBJ2-3; abundance: .; CDR3aa: ASSPPPSGPLSTDTQY
v_gene: TRBV6-4; j_gene: TRBJ2-7; abundance: .; CDR3aa: ASSDSPGYEQY
v_gene: TRBV18; j_gene: TRBJ1-2; abundance: .; CDR3aa: ASSPGRDIYGYT
v_gene: TRBV9; j_gene: TRBJ1-6; abundance: .; CDR3aa: ASSVGSSPLH
v_gene: TRBV4-3; j_gene: TRBJ2-5; abundance: .; CDR3aa: ASSQGDKETQY
v_gene: TRBV18; j_gene: TRBJ2-7; abundance: .; CDR3aa: ASSITPGQGYEQY
v_gene: TRBV18; j_gene: TRBJ1-6; abundance: .; CDR3aa: ASSTGGDSPLH
v_gene: TRBV5-6; j_gene: TRBJ1-3; abundance: once; CDR3aa: ASSPSRSFGNTIY
v_gene: TRBV5-1; j_gene: TRBJ2-5; abundance: .; CDR3aa: ASRGTLQETQY
v_gene: TRBV6-5; j_gene: TRBJ2-7; abundance: .; CDR3aa: ASSSPGTKNEQY
v_gene: TRBV6-5; j_gene: TRBJ1-4; abundance: .; CDR3aa: ASNSQGPNEKLF
v_gene: TRBV5-4; j_gene: TRBJ2-7; abundance: .; CDR3aa: ASSVASSGSYEQY
v_gene: TRBV2; j_gene: TRBJ2-1; abundance: .; CDR3aa: ATLGLNEQF
v_gene: TRBV6-5; j_gene: TRBJ1-4; abundance: .; CDR3aa: ASSGPRKLF
v_gene: TRBV5-1; j_gene: TRBJ2-5; abundance: .; CDR3aa: ASSLGVQETQY
v_gene: TRBV5-5; j_gene: TRBJ2-3; abundance: .; CDR3aa: ASSLETSGGTSTDTQY
v_gene: TRBV5-6; j_gene: TRBJ1-5; abundance: .; CDR3aa: ASSFGQGNQPQH
v_gene: TRBV27; j_gene: TRBJ2-7; abundance: .; CDR3aa: ASSPVGAGPYEQY